Detailed here is one T cell receptor beta chain. No antigen is known for it. The data were taken from a study of shared clonotypes between healthy human individuals. The replicate PCRs on unsorted PBMC were given 250 to 300 ng DNA, which is 25,000 to 35,000 T cell genomes. Under the authors' procedure: Because ImmunoSEQ provided only junction sequences with no quality scores, the filtering differed. Clones were read by immunoSEQ multiplex PCR, and TCRdb kept only the in-frame ones, dropping some. D and trimming come from the DNA, and the V and J calls and clone size come from that table. The sample records about 490,000 clones, 60% to 85% being singletons. Study-wide results and caveats: In this cohort, only blood was sampled, and tissue repertoires likely differ.

Germline assignment: CDR1 SGDLS and CDR2 YYNGEE. Trimming removed 3 bases at V and 8 bases at J, with 12 bases between. The CDR3 covers 13 residues. The sample was PBMCs. This chain connects TRBV9 to TRBJ2-1; the D gene is possibly TRBD2 (6 bases). This TCR came from a woman between 40 and 50 years old in good health. Some clones in this sample may be carry-over from other donors' samples. CDR3 in amino acids: CASSGTSRDEQFF. The CDR3 DNA reads TGTGCCAGCAGCGGAACTAGCCGGGATGAGCAGTTCTTC.